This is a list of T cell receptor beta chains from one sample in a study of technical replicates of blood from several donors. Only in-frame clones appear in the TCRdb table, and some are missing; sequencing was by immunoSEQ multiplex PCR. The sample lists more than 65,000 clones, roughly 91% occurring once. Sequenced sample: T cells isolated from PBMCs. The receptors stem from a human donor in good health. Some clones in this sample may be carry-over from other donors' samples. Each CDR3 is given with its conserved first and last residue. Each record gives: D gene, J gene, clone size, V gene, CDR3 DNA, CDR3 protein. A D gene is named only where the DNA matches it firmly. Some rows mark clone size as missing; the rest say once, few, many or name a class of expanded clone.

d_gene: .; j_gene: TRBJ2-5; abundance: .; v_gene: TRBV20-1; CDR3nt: TGCAGTGCTACAGAAGAGACCCAGTACTTC; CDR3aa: CSATEETQYF
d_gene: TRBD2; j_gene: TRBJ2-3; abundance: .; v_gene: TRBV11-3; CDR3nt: TGTGCCAGCAGCTTTAGCGGGGGAGGGACAGATACGCAGTATTTT; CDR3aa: CASSFSGGGTDTQYF
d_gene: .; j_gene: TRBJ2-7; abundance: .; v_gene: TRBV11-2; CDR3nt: TGTGCCAGCAGCTCCCAGTCTAGTTTCGGGCAGTACTTC; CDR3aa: CASSSQSSFGQYF
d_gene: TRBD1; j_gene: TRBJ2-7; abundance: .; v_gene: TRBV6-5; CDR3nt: TGTGCCAGCAGCAGAAACACAGGGGCCTACGAGCAGTACTTC; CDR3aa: CASSRNTGAYEQYF
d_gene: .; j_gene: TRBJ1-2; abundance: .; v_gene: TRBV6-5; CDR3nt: TGTGCCAGCAGTTACAGTACAGGGAGCGGCTACACCTTC; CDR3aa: CASSYSTGSGYTF
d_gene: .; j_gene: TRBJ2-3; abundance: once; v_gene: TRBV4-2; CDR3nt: TGTGCCAGCAGCCAAGGCGGCGGACAAAACACAGATACGCAGTATTTT; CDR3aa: CASSQGGGQNTDTQYF
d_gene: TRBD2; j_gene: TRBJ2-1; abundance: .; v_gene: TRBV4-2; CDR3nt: TGTGCCAGCAGCCCACAGGGACTAGCGGGTCCCCATCCGGAGCAGTTCTTC; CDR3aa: CASSPQGLAGPHPEQFF
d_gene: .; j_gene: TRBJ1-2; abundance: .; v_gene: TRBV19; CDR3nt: TGTGCCAGTAGTATTTTCGGAGGAGGCAGCTATGGCTACACCTTC; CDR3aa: CASSIFGGGSYGYTF
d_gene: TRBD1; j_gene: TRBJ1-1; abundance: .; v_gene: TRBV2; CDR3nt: TGTGCCAGATCAAAGGACAGGCAGAACACTGAAGCTTTCTTT; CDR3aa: CARSKDRQNTEAFF
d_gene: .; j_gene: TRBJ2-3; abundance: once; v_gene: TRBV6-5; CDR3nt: TGTGCCAGCAGTTACTCGCCAGCGGGCACAGATACGCAGTATTTT; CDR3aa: CASSYSPAGTDTQYF
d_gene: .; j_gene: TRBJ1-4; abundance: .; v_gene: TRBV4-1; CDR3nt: TGCGCCAGCAGCTCCCTGAATGAAAAACTGTTTTTT; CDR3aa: CASSSLNEKLFF
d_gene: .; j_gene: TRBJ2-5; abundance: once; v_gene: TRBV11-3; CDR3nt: TGTGCCAGCAGCTTATCTGACGGCAGGCTTCAAGAGACCCAGTACTTC; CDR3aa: CASSLSDGRLQETQYF
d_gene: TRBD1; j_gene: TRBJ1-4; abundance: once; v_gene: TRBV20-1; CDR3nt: TGCAGTGCGCCGGAGAACAGGGGGCTGTTTTTT; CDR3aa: CSAPENRGLFF
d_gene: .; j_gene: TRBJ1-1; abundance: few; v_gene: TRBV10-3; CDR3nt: TGTGCCATCAGTGAGACAGGGCCTGAAGCTTTCTTT; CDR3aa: CAISETGPEAFF
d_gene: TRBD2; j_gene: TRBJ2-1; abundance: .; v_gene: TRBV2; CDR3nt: TGTGCCAGCACGACTAGCGGGACCAATGAGCAGTTCTTC; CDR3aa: CASTTSGTNEQFF
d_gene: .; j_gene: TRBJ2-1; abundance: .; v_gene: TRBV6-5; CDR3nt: TGTGCCAGCAGTTCCGACAATGAGCAGTTCTTC; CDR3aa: CASSSDNEQFF
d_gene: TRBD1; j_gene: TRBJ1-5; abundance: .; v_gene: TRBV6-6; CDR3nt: TGTGCCAGCAGTTCGAACCGGGACAGAAATCAGCCCCAGCATTTT; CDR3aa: CASSSNRDRNQPQHF
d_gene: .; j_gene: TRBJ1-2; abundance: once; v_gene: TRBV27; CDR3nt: TGTGCCAGCAGTTTAAGGCAGGAATTTAACTATGGCTACACCTTC; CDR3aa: CASSLRQEFNYGYTF
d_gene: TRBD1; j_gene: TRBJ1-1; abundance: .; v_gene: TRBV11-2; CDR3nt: TGTGCCAGCAGCTTAGCCGCCGACAGGGCGTACGCTGAAGCTTTCTTT; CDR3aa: CASSLAADRAYAEAFF
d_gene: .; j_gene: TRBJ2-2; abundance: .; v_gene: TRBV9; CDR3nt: TGTGCCAGCAGCGCCCAGGGCTCGAACACCGGGGAGCTGTTTTTT; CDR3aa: CASSAQGSNTGELFF
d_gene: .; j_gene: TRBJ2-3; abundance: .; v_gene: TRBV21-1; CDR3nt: TGTGCCAGCAGCAATCCGGGACAGGGATTCACAGATACGCAGTATTTT; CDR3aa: CASSNPGQGFTDTQYF
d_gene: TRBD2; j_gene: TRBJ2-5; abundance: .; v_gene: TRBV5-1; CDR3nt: TGCGCCAGCAGCTTTGGAGGACTAGTACAAGAGACCCAGTACTTC; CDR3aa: CASSFGGLVQETQYF
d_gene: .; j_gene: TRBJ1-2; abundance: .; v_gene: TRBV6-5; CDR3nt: TGTGCCAGCAGTCCCGCGGGCAGCTATGGCTACACCTTC; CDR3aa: CASSPAGSYGYTF
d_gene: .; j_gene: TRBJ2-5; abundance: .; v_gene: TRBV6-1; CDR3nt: TGTGCCAGCAGGCAGGGGAGCCAAGAGACCCAGTACTTC; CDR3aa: CASRQGSQETQYF
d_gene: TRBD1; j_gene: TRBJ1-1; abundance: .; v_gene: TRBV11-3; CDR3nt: TGTGCCAGCCGGGGAAGGGGGCGAGGGACTGAAGCTTTCTTT; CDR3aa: CASRGRGRGTEAFF
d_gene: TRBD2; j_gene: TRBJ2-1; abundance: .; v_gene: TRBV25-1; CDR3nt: TGTGCCACCGACCCGGGACTAGGCAGAATGGAGCAGTTCTTC; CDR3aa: CATDPGLGRMEQFF
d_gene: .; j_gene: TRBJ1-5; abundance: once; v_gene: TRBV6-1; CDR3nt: TGTGCCAGCAGTGAAAGGGGCGTGGAGCCCCAGCATTTT; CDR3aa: CASSERGVEPQHF
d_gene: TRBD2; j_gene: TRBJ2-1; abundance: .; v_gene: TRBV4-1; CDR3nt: TGCGCCAGCAGCCAGGGCCTAGCGGGCGCCAATGAGCAGTTCTTC; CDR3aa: CASSQGLAGANEQFF
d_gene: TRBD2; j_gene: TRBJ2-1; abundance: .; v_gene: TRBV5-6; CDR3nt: TGTGCCAGCAGCTGGGTAGCGGGGAACAATGAGCAGTTCTTC; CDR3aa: CASSWVAGNNEQFF